Described below is a single T cell receptor beta chain sequence and its context. Its recognized antigen is unknown. There are no base qualities to consult, and no much larger clone falls within one base. This entry is derived from a study of neoadjuvant nivolumab and ipilimumab in lung cancer (dated by TCRdb to about 2020). Background for the entire study: In the NEOSTAR trial, nivolumab was administered intravenously at 3 mg/kg on days 1, 15 and 29, and the combination arm also received ipilimumab 1 mg/kg on day 1 only. The primary endpoint of the trial was the rate of major pathologic response (MPR) in the intention-to-treat population of each study arm. A total of some 45 patients with operable NSCLC were treated in the trial, with roughly 23 randomized to nivolumab monotherapy and roughly 20 randomized to nivolumab plus ipilimumab. The study compared TCR repertoires in pretherapy (baseline) peripheral blood with TCR repertoires in tumors resected at surgery after neoadjuvant immune checkpoint blockade. Seven patients had matched pretherapy and resected tumor pairs analyzed, with four treated with nivolumab and three with nivolumab plus ipilimumab. Findings and caveats that apply to the study as a whole: A positive correlation was observed between pretherapy blood TCR richness and richness in tumors resected after neoadjuvant therapy (Spearman R = 0.82). Greater TCR richness and clonality were observed in resected tumors than in tumor-adjacent uninvolved lung, and increases were observed in more dual-therapy-treated tumors. A small number of samples was subjected to TCR sequencing. No significant correlation was found between TCR clonality and pathologic tumor regression, and only one major-pathologic-response sample was available for the clonality analysis. From pretherapy to surgery, tumor T-cell richness and clonality increased in three of three dual-therapy tumors but in only two of four nivolumab-treated tumors.

Interpreted using the paper, the time point label stands for: at surgical resection after neoadjuvant nivolumab +/- ipilimumab. Samples were obtained from the phase 2 randomized NEOSTAR trial, in which neoadjuvant nivolumab or nivolumab plus ipilimumab followed by surgery was tested in operable NSCLC. Libraries came from the immunoSEQ multiplex PCR assay. Under the source paper's analysis protocol: Richness and clonality were used to summarize the repertoires, and clones that significantly expanded or contracted between pre- and post-therapy samples were identified. Not all clones reach the TCRdb copy of this immuneACCESS table, which keeps in-frame sequences only. Checked studies attribute under half of the gap to unresolved V genes and leave the rest unexplained. D and trimming were read from the DNA, whereas the V and J calls and clone size are those reported in that table. The sample table shows 30,000 or so clones, and 90% are seen once. The ten top clones hold around 5% of the sample.

The CDR3 goes from the cysteine to the phenylalanine over 18 residues. CDR3 DNA is the only sequence kept; it has 54 bases, read in frame from the first base. V and J lose 5 bases and 0 bases, and a span of 19 bases separates them. Looking up the germline V gene yields CDR1 SGHVS and CDR2 FQNEAQ. Recombination linked TRBV7-8 to TRBJ2-2, and the D gene may be TRBD1, 6 bases matching. The source was peripheral blood, collected after neoadjuvant nivolumab, alone or with ipilimumab, at or shortly before surgery. The clonotype originates from an adult with non-small cell lung cancer. The CDR3 in this case is CASSHYRVASSNTGELFF. The DNA sequence follows: TGTGCCAGCAGCCACTACAGGGTTGCTAGCTCGAACACCGGGGAGCTGTTTTTT.